These T cell receptor beta chains were read from a single sample in a study of shared clonotypes between healthy human individuals. Repertoires were generated with immunoSEQ multiplex PCR, while TCRdb's copy carries only in-frame clones and drops some. The sample yields some 2.1 million clones, about 95% seen once. Sequencing was performed on naive CD8+ T cells sorted from blood. The receptors derive from a young man in good health. The CDR3 runs from the conserved cysteine through the conserved F or W. The order of the fields is V gene, J gene, D gene, clone size, CDR3 DNA, CDR3 protein. A D gene is named only where the DNA matches it firmly. Rows give clone size only sometimes, using once, few, many, or a class for an expanded clone.

TRBV7-9	TRBJ2-7	TRBD1	NA	TGTGCCAGCAGCCACTCTAGGACAGGGGCCCACGAGCAGTACTTC	CASSHSRTGAHEQYF
TRBV5-1	TRBJ2-7	TRBD1	NA	TGCGCCAGCAGCATTGGGACAGCCTACGAGCAGTACTTC	CASSIGTAYEQYF
TRBV2	TRBJ2-7	NA	NA	TGTGCCAGCAGTGACAGGGACCACGAGCAGTACTTC	CASSDRDHEQYF
TRBV7-9	TRBJ2-7	NA	NA	TGTGCCAGCAGCTTAGGACGGTCGGGCGAGCAGTACTTC	CASSLGRSGEQYF
TRBV5-4	TRBJ2-7	TRBD1	NA	TGTGCCAGCACCGTACAGGGGTCGTACGAGCAGTACTTC	CASTVQGSYEQYF
TRBV28	TRBJ2-3	NA	NA	TGTGCCACCGGCGGGCTCACAGATACGCAGTATTTT	CATGGLTDTQYF
TRBV2	TRBJ2-7	TRBD1	NA	TGTGCCAGCGGCGGGACAGGCACCCACGAGCAGTACTTC	CASGGTGTHEQYF
TRBV6-5	TRBJ2-2	TRBD1	NA	TGTGCCAGCAGTACCGGGACAGGCAACACCGGGGAGCTGTTTTTT	CASSTGTGNTGELFF
TRBV5-3	TRBJ2-3	NA	NA	TGTGCCAGAAGCCCCGAATGGGACCGATTCACAGATACGCAGTATTTT	CARSPEWDRFTDTQYF
TRBV19	TRBJ2-1	NA	NA	TGTGCCAGTAGTCCGGGACTCTACAATGAGCAGTTCTTC	CASSPGLYNEQFF
TRBV27	TRBJ1-4	NA	NA	TGTGCCAGCAGTTTAAGTTGGGGGGCTAATGAAAAACTGTTTTTT	CASSLSWGANEKLFF
TRBV9	TRBJ1-1	NA	NA	TGTGCCAGCAGCACCAGCAGGGAGGCTGAAGCTTTCTTT	CASSTSREAEAFF
TRBV2	TRBJ2-7	NA	NA	TGTGCCAGCAGTGAATCGGGGGAGCAGTACTTC	CASSESGEQYF
TRBV27	TRBJ2-5	TRBD1	NA	TGTGCCACATCCCAGGGGGAACAAGAGACCCAGTACTTC	CATSQGEQETQYF
TRBV7-9	TRBJ1-2	NA	NA	TGTGCCAGCAGCTTATCCGGACAGCCTAACTATGGCTACACCTTC	CASSLSGQPNYGYTF
TRBV10-2	TRBJ2-3	TRBD2	NA	TGCGCCAGCAGTGATCTAACTGCGGGAGAGGATACGCAGTATTTT	CASSDLTAGEDTQYF
TRBV7-9	TRBJ2-1	TRBD1	NA	TGTGCCAGCAGGGGGACAGGGGGTGTCAATGAGCAGTTCTTC	CASRGTGGVNEQFF
TRBV19	TRBJ1-5	NA	NA	TGTGCCAGTAGTATCCGGGACACGGGCAATCAGCCCCAGCATTTT	CASSIRDTGNQPQHF
TRBV19	TRBJ2-2	NA	NA	TGTGCCAGTAGTGGATGGGACACCGGGGAGCTGTTTTTT	CASSGWDTGELFF
TRBV4-3	TRBJ1-1	TRBD1	NA	TGCGCCAGCAGCCCAAGCTACGGACAGGGGGTAGGCGGCACTGAAGCTTTCTTT	CASSPSYGQGVGGTEAFF
TRBV27	TRBJ2-5	NA	once	TGTGCCAGCAGTTTATCATTAGGGTTGGTTGGAGAGACCCAGTACTTC	CASSLSLGLVGETQYF
TRBV9	TRBJ2-3	NA	NA	TGTGCCAGCAGCCTCTCGGGACTTTCAGCGGATACGCAGTATTTT	CASSLSGLSADTQYF
TRBV13	TRBJ1-4	NA	NA	TGTGCCAGCAGCTCAGGCCTTAATGAAAAACTGTTTTTT	CASSSGLNEKLFF
TRBV7-9	TRBJ2-7	TRBD2	once	TGTGCCAGCAGCTTAGACAGGACTAGCTCCTACGAGCAGTACTTC	CASSLDRTSSYEQYF
TRBV2	TRBJ2-1	TRBD1	NA	TGTGCCAGCCAGACAGGGCCCAATGAGCAGTTCTTC	CASQTGPNEQFF
TRBV6-6	TRBJ1-1	TRBD1	NA	TGTGCCAGCTCCCACATTGACAGGGTCGGGACTGAAGCTTTCTTT	CASSHIDRVGTEAFF
TRBV27	TRBJ1-1	NA	NA	TGTGCCAGCAGTTTAGGGGGCGAGAACACTGAAGCTTTCTTT	CASSLGGENTEAFF
TRBV14	TRBJ2-3	NA	NA	TGTGCCAGCAGCCAATTACCTAGCGGCACAGATACGCAGTATTTT	CASSQLPSGTDTQYF
TRBV7-9	TRBJ2-1	TRBD2	NA	TGTGCCAGCAGCTTAACGGCGGGGGAATACAATGAGCAGTTCTTC	CASSLTAGEYNEQFF
TRBV2	TRBJ2-3	NA	NA	TGTGCCAGCGTGTGGAGTAGCACAGATACGCAGTATTTT	CASVWSSTDTQYF
TRBV10-2	TRBJ1-2	NA	once	TGCGCCAGCAGTGGCGGAGGGGGATGGTATGGCTACACCTTC	CASSGGGGWYGYTF
TRBV6-1	TRBJ2-7	NA	NA	TGTGCCAGCAGTGAATATAACCGACCATACGAGCAGTACTTC	CASSEYNRPYEQYF
TRBV25-1	TRBJ2-5	NA	once	TGTGCCAGCAGTGAATCTGTCGGACACCTAGAGACCCAGTACTTC	CASSESVGHLETQYF
TRBV5-4	TRBJ1-1	TRBD1	NA	TGTGCCAGCAGCCCGACAGGGGTGAACACTGAAGCTTTCTTT	CASSPTGVNTEAFF
TRBV19	TRBJ2-7	NA	NA	TGTGCCAGTAGTATCCGGCAGGGCGGCGAGCAGTACTTC	CASSIRQGGEQYF
TRBV7-9	TRBJ2-7	TRBD1	NA	TGTGCCAGCAGCGCCCTGACAGGGACCTACGAGCAGTACTTC	CASSALTGTYEQYF
TRBV15	TRBJ2-7	NA	NA	TGTGCCACCAGTTCGGCACGGGGCTACGAGCAGTACTTC	CATSSARGYEQYF
TRBV9	TRBJ1-1	NA	NA	TGTGCCAGCAGCGTTGAGGGTAACACTGAAGCTTTCTTT	CASSVEGNTEAFF
TRBV2	TRBJ2-7	NA	NA	TGTGCCAGCAGTGACTCGACCTACGAGCAGTACTTC	CASSDSTYEQYF
TRBV11-2	TRBJ2-7	NA	NA	TGTGCCAGCAGCTTAGCCGGGGGCGCATCCGAGCAGTACTTC	CASSLAGGASEQYF
TRBV11-2	TRBJ2-2	TRBD2	once	TGTGCCAGCAGCCTGCCGACTAGCGGGAGAGATACCGGGGAGCTGTTTTTT	CASSLPTSGRDTGELFF
TRBV2	TRBJ2-7	NA	NA	TGTGCCAGCTTTTCAGGGGTGGACTACGAGCAGTACTTC	CASFSGVDYEQYF